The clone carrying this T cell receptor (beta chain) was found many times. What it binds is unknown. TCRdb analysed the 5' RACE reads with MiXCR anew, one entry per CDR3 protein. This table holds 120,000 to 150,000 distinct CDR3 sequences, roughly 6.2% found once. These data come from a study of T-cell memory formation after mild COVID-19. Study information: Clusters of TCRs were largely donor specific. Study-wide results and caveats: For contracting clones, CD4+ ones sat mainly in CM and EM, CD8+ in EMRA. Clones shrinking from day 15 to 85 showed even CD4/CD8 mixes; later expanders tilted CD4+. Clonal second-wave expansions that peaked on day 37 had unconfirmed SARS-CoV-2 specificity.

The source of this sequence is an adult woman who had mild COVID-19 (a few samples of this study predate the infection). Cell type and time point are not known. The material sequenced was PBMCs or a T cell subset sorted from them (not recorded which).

The CDR3 nucleotides are TGTGCCAGCAGCTTGCGGATTCAAGAGACCCAGTACTTC. Translated: CASSLRIQETQYF. The V call is TRBV7-2, the J call TRBJ2-5; D gene uncertain. Germline values: CDR1 SGHTA, CDR2 FQGNSA. The CDR3 spans 13 residues. V dropped 3 bases and J dropped 2 bases, with 7 bases sitting between them.